Listed below are T cell receptor beta chains from one sample, sequenced in a study of long-term antiretroviral therapy in people with HIV. Generated by immunoSEQ multiplex PCR, the TCRdb table keeps only in-frame clones and is missing some. The sample includes 20,000 or so clones, roughly 80% of them seen just once. The starting material was unsorted PBMCs, obtained 0.9 years after starting antiretroviral therapy. The receptors here all came from a man aged 18 to 35 with HIV. Both conserved end residues are part of each CDR3.

J gene: TRBJ2-4
V gene: TRBV5-1
CDR3 protein: CASSLQGGTTKNIQYF

J gene: TRBJ1-2
V gene: TRBV28
CDR3 protein: CASSPPGTGIGFNYGYTF

J gene: TRBJ1-1
V gene: TRBV19
CDR3 protein: CASTSGGTVTEAFF

J gene: TRBJ2-1
V gene: TRBV19
CDR3 protein: CASSISGVNEQFF

J gene: TRBJ2-6
V gene: TRBV27
CDR3 protein: CASSLSISGANVLTF

J gene: TRBJ1-3
V gene: TRBV5-1
CDR3 protein: CASSLGQGPKAGNTIYF

J gene: TRBJ2-5
V gene: TRBV19
CDR3 protein: CASSIAQGGWETQYF

J gene: TRBJ1-2
V gene: TRBV6-5
CDR3 protein: CASGPDLNYGYTF

J gene: TRBJ1-6
V gene: TRBV5-1
CDR3 protein: CASSLTSTRNSYNSPLHF

J gene: TRBJ1-4
V gene: TRBV29-1
CDR3 protein: CSALSRGGLGKLFF

J gene: TRBJ1-3
V gene: TRBV11-2
CDR3 protein: CASSLVEERLHSGNTIYF

J gene: TRBJ1-1
V gene: TRBV9
CDR3 protein: CASSTGQAATEAFF

J gene: TRBJ2-2
V gene: TRBV5-1
CDR3 protein: CASSPRQGWTGELFF

J gene: TRBJ1-2
V gene: TRBV7-3
CDR3 protein: CASSLTPGGSTMGYTF

J gene: TRBJ2-2
V gene: TRBV5-4
CDR3 protein: CASSSQGVAGELFF

J gene: TRBJ1-1
V gene: TRBV11-2
CDR3 protein: CASSHGTSGRNTEAFF

J gene: TRBJ2-5
V gene: TRBV11-3
CDR3 protein: CASSVGGRWGKETQYF

J gene: TRBJ1-6
V gene: TRBV18
CDR3 protein: CASSPGGQGNSPLHF

J gene: TRBJ1-2
V gene: TRBV7-9
CDR3 protein: CASSRGGRDGYTF

J gene: TRBJ2-7
V gene: TRBV5-1
CDR3 protein: CASSWTGAYEQYF

J gene: TRBJ1-6
V gene: TRBV6-5
CDR3 protein: CASSSPQVVNSPLHF

J gene: TRBJ2-7
V gene: TRBV7-8
CDR3 protein: CASSPDRITSYEQYF

J gene: TRBJ1-5
V gene: TRBV9
CDR3 protein: CASSVGGASNQPQHF

J gene: TRBJ2-1
V gene: TRBV6-1
CDR3 protein: CASRYPSGTVQFF

J gene: TRBJ2-3
V gene: TRBV15
CDR3 protein: CATSSPSDAADTQYF

J gene: TRBJ1-6
V gene: TRBV19
CDR3 protein: CASSIDGTQGDSPLHF

J gene: TRBJ1-6
V gene: TRBV5-1
CDR3 protein: CASSPGSGEVGSPLHF

J gene: TRBJ1-2
V gene: TRBV9
CDR3 protein: CASSVAWQASVYGYTF

J gene: TRBJ1-6
V gene: TRBV9
CDR3 protein: CASSAGVSPLHF

J gene: TRBJ1-2
V gene: TRBV14
CDR3 protein: CASSQQGYSYGYTF

J gene: TRBJ1-2
V gene: TRBV18
CDR3 protein: CASSPPQGPPYGYTF

J gene: TRBJ1-3
V gene: TRBV11-3
CDR3 protein: CASSLGAGASGNTIYF

J gene: TRBJ1-1
V gene: TRBV11-2
CDR3 protein: CASSPTGPAEAFF

J gene: TRBJ2-1
V gene: TRBV2
CDR3 protein: CASSEVEPGLNSYNEQFF

J gene: TRBJ2-1
V gene: TRBV29-1
CDR3 protein: CSVEVIGNEQFF